This TCR beta chain was found in a study of blood T cells in healthy people across ages. J was trimmed by 1 base and V by 6 bases; bases with no gene match: 13. Germline values: CDR1 DFQATT, CDR2 SNEGSKA (reference sequence). CDR3 size: 16 residues. It was with a sample-barcoded 5' primer and a J-beta primer mix that a second PCR of roughly 7 to 12 cycles was run. TCRdb reprocessed the 5' RACE reads via MiXCR and lists one record per CDR3 protein. The repertoire holds some 880,000 distinct CDR3 sequences, with roughly 35% as singletons. The chain carries TRBV20-1 and TRBJ2-7, with 9 bases identical to TRBD1. The source material was blood. This TCR was recovered from a man between 18 and 29 years old in good health. The chain's CDR3 is CSASGQGFSSSYEQYF. In DNA form, the CDR3 reads TGCAGTGCCTCGGGACAGGGATTTTCGAGTTCCTACGAGCAGTACTTC.